The 20 T cell receptor beta chains below were found in one sample sequenced in a study of beta chain features in type 1 diabetes. Isolated RNA was reverse transcribed in full, so expressed TCRB transcripts were sequenced. Generated by immunoSEQ multiplex PCR, the TCRdb table keeps only in-frame clones and is missing some. The table includes some 400,000 clones, over 12% detected once. The sequenced sample consisted of naive CD4+ T cells from blood. The receptors were gathered from a woman between 18 and 29 years old in good health.

The rearrangement links TRBV7-9 to TRBJ2-1; 14 nucleotides agree with TRBD2. Germline CDR1 reads SEHNR; CDR2 reads FQNEAQ (reference sequence). The CDR3 has 15 amino acids. The trim removed 0 bases at V and 9 bases at J, leaving 1 base unmatched. In nucleotides, the CDR3 is TGTGCCAGCAGCTTAGCGGGACTAGCGGGGGCTGAGCAGTTCTTC. Protein product: CASSLAGLAGAEQFF.

This sequence joins TRBV18 and TRBJ2-1; TRBD2 aligns across 10 bases. J lost 4 bases, V lost 5 bases, and 8 bases had no gene match. The CDR3 totals 16 residues. Germline CDR1 KGHSH, CDR2 LQKENI. This CDR3 is CASSSSGSGGYNEQFF. The DNA of the CDR3 is TGTGCCAGCTCATCTAGCGGGAGTGGGGGATACAATGAGCAGTTCTTC.

The sample holds a few counts of this clone. This sequence joins TRBV7-2 and TRBJ2-5, with 14 bases lining up with TRBD2. Germline V lookup: CDR1 SGHTA, CDR2 FQGNSA. The CDR3 covers 17 residues. V trimming: 3 bases; J trimming: 4 bases; junction bases outside the gene matches: 7. The CDR3 coding sequence is TGTGCCAGCAGCTTTGGAGGACTAGCGGGAGGACCAGAGACCCAGTACTTC. Its protein is CASSFGGLAGGPETQYF.

The rearrangement joins TRBV19 to TRBJ2-1, with 9 positions matching TRBD1. The CDR3 loop spans 15 amino acids. In germline, CDR1 is LNHDA, CDR2 SQIVND (reference sequence). With V trimmed by 6 bases and J by 5 bases, 8 bases remained unmatched. The CDR3: CASRPDRGLHNEQFF. Written as DNA, the CDR3 is TGTGCCAGTAGACCGGACAGGGGTCTGCACAATGAGCAGTTCTTC.

The rearrangement joins TRBV7-9 to TRBJ2-7, with 10 bases identical to TRBD1. This CDR3 contains 16 residues. V shed 4 bases, J shed 1 base, and the junction held 7 bases outside the gene matches. Per germline, CDR1 SEHNR and CDR2 FQNEAQ (reference sequence). The CDR3 DNA reads TGTGCCAGCAGCTATCGCCGGGACAGGGGTTCCTACGAGCAGTACTTC. Its translation: CASSYRRDRGSYEQYF.

The chain links TRBV28 to TRBJ2-5; D uncertain. Trimming stripped 3 bases from V and 5 bases from J, with 7 bases between. CDR1 is MDHEN, CDR2 SYDVKM, per germline. The CDR3 has 12 residues. The CDR3 DNA reads TGTGCCAGCAGTTTTATCGGGGAGACCCAGTACTTC. It is translated as CASSFIGETQYF.

This clone occurred a few times. The gene calls are TRBV11-3 and TRBJ2-7; 9 bases match TRBD2. V dropped 2 bases and J dropped 3; count of bases not matched to a gene: 2. Per the germline V gene, CDR1 is SGHNT and CDR2 is YENEEA. This CDR3 comprises 14 residues. As DNA, the CDR3 is TGTGCCAGCAGCTTAAGTAGCGGGAGCTACGAGCAGTACTTC. Its protein product is CASSLSSGSYEQYF. The full variable domain, in which reference TRBV11-3 and TRBJ2-7 provide the parts outside the CDR3, is EAGVVQSPRYKIIEKKQPVAFWCNPISGHNTLYWYLQNLGQGPELLIRYENEEAVDDSQLPKDRFSAERLKGVDSTLKIQPAELGDSAVYLCASSLSSGSYEQYFGPGTRLTVT.

The CDR3 DNA reads TGTGCCAGCACCCCCGGGAGCGGGATATACAATGAGCAGTTCTTC. The encoded protein is CASTPGSGIYNEQFF. This chain joins TRBV7-9 and TRBJ2-1; 7 nucleotides agree with TRBD2. The CDR3 sequence is 15 residues long. Germline V gene sequence: CDR1 SEHNR, CDR2 FQNEAQ (reference sequence). Germline trimming cut 7 bases from V and 4 bases from J; bases unmatched to any gene: 10.

This rearrangement joins TRBV5-1 to TRBJ2-7, with 11 bases lining up with TRBD2. The germline V gene has CDR1 SGHRS and CDR2 YFSETQ. This CDR3 is built from 16 residues. The trim removed 0 bases at V and 4 bases at J, leaving 6 bases unmatched. For the CDR3, the DNA is TGCGCCAGCAGCTTGGCCGTAACTAGCGGGAGATACGAGCAGTACTTC. This sequence encodes CASSLAVTSGRYEQYF.

The chain has TRBV19 and TRBJ1-4; no firm D call. CDR1 is LNHDA, CDR2 SQIVND, per germline (reference sequence). The CDR3 consists of 14 residues. V lost 5 bases, J lost 10 bases, and 17 bases lay in between. CDR3 nucleotide sequence: TGTGCCAGTAGTGTTGGATCGCCGAGAGGAAAACTGTTTTTT. It translates to CASSVGSPRGKLFF.

This clone showed up just once. The J gene is TRBJ1-4, the V gene TRBV4-3; 9 nucleotides agree with TRBD1. The germline CDR1 and CDR2 sequences are LGHNA and YSLEER. J was trimmed by 8 bases and V by 4 bases; bases with no gene match: 5. CDR3 length: 14 amino acids. The CDR3 spells CASSLQGAGEKLFF. The CDR3 region has the DNA TGCGCCAGCAGCCTACAGGGGGCAGGAGAAAAACTGTTTTTT.

This chain uses TRBV7-9 with TRBJ1-2; D uncertain. Germline V gene sequence: CDR1 SEHNR, CDR2 FQNEAQ (reference sequence). The CDR3 is 12 amino acids. The V gene lost 1 base and the J gene lost 8 bases, with 8 bases spanning the gap. The CDR3: CASSLEEGGYTF. The CDR3 bases are TGTGCCAGCAGCTTAGAGGAGGGAGGCTACACCTTC.

The genes are TRBV5-1 and TRBJ2-7; 9 bases are shared with TRBD1. Germline loops: CDR1 SGHRS, CDR2 YFSETQ. J gave up 9 bases and V 0 bases, and 7 bases lay outside the gene matches. This CDR3 comprises 14 residues. CDR3 residues: CASSLATGGVRQYF. The DNA of the CDR3 is TGCGCCAGCAGCTTGGCTACAGGGGGCGTTCGGCAGTACTTC.

The chain combines TRBV6-5 with TRBJ1-2, with D tentatively TRBD1 (6 bases). In germline, CDR1 is MNHEY, CDR2 SVGAGI. Trimming removed 5 bases from V and 4 bases from J, with 8 bases in between. The CDR3 covers 12 residues. CDR3 in amino acids: CASSKQGYGYTF. The CDR3 DNA follows: TGTGCCAGCAGTAAACAGGGCTATGGCTACACCTTC.

The rearrangement joins TRBV4-2 to TRBJ2-7; the match to TRBD2 covers 7 bases. Germline CDR1 reads LGHNA; CDR2 reads YNFKEQ. The CDR3 has 16 residues. The trim removed 2 bases at V and 0 bases at J, leaving 7 bases unmatched. The CDR3 region is CASSQQLAQSSYEQYF. The CDR3 nucleotides read TGTGCCAGCAGCCAACAACTAGCGCAGAGCTCCTACGAGCAGTACTTC.

The chain combines TRBV15 with TRBJ2-1; 15 positions match TRBD2. The CDR3 spans 20 residues. Per the germline V gene, CDR1 is LNHNV and CDR2 is YYDKDF (reference sequence). The V segment lost 0 bases and the J segment 1 base; nucleotides outside the gene matches: 7. For the CDR3, the DNA is TGTGCCACCAGCAGAGATTTTGGACTAGCGGGAGGGCCATCCTACAATGAGCAGTTCTTC. Protein sequence: CATSRDFGLAGGPSYNEQFF.

The chain employs TRBV4-2 and TRBJ2-1; TRBD2 aligns across 9 bases. The CDR3 covers 18 residues. Trimming took 1 base from V and 2 from J; bases not matched to a gene: 9. The germline gives CDR1 LGHNA, CDR2 YNFKEQ. CDR3 residues: CASSQVFSAGGTYNEQFF. CDR3 nucleotides: TGTGCCAGCAGCCAAGTCTTCTCAGCGGGAGGTACCTACAATGAGCAGTTCTTC.

This clone was seen a handful of times. In nucleotides, the CDR3 is TGTGCCAGCAGTTTATCCCCGGGACAGGACTACGAGCAGTACTTC. Protein: CASSLSPGQDYEQYF. The chain couples TRBV28 to TRBJ2-7; TRBD1 matches at 8 bases. The CDR3 runs 15 residues. The ends lost 1 base at V and 3 bases at J; junction bases unmatched: 5. Germline assignment: CDR1 MDHEN and CDR2 SYDVKM. The full variable domain, in which reference TRBV28 and TRBJ2-7 provide the parts outside the CDR3, is DVKVTQSSRYLVKRTGEKVFLECVQDMDHENMFWYRQDPGLGLRLIYFSYDVKMKEKGDIPEGYSVSREKKERFSLILESASTNQTSMYLCASSLSPGQDYEQYFGPGTRLTVT.

Only a few counts were recorded for this clone. CDR3 coding DNA: TGCAGCCTGGGGGGACAGGGGGTTGGGAACACTGAAGCTTTCTTT. It yields the protein CSLGGQGVGNTEAFF. The rearrangement links TRBV29-1 to TRBJ1-1; 11 bases are shared with TRBD1. In germline, CDR1 is SQVTM, CDR2 ANQGSEA. The ends lost 8 bases at V and 1 base at J; junction bases unmatched: 9. The CDR3 runs 15 residues.

The V gene is TRBV27, the J gene TRBJ2-5; 7 bases agree with TRBD2. Unmatched junction bases numbered 9, after V lost 8 bases and J lost 0 bases. CDR1 is MNHEY, CDR2 SMNVEV, per germline (reference sequence). The CDR3 runs to 15 residues. The CDR3 DNA follows: TGTGCCAGCGCCCAAGGTCGGGGGGACCAAGAGACCCAGTACTTC. Translated, it gives CASAQGRGDQETQYF.